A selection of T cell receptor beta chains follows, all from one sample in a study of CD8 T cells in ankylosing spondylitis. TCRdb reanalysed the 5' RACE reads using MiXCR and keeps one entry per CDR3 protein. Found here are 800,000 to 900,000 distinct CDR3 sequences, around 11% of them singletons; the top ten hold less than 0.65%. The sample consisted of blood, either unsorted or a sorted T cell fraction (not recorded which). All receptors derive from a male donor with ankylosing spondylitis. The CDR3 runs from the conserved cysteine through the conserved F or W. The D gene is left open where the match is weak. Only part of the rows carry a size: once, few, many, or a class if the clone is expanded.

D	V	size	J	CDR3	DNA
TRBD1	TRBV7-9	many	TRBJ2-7	CASSSNRGRNEQYF	TGTGCCAGCAGCTCAAACAGGGGGCGTAACGAGCAGTACTTC
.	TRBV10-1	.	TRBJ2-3	CASSPSGPGADTQYF	TGCGCCAGCAGCCCAAGCGGACCCGGGGCGGATACGCAGTATTTT
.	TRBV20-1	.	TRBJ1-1	CSARGPATEAFF	TGCAGTGCTAGAGGCCCGGCCACTGAAGCTTTCTTT
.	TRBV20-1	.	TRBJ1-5	CSARSLQPQHF	TGCAGTGCTAGGTCGCTGCAGCCCCAGCATTTT
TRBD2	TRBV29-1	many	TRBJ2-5	CSVSTSGGPGETQYF	TGCAGCGTTTCGACTAGCGGGGGGCCGGGAGAGACCCAGTACTTC
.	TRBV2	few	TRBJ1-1	CASSYGGAEAFF	TGTGCCAGCAGTTACGGGGGGGCTGAAGCTTTCTTT
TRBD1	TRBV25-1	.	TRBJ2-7	CASSEADGAGGPYEQYF	TGTGCCAGCAGTGAGGCCGATGGGGCAGGGGGCCCCTACGAGCAGTACTTC
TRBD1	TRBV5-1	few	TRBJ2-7	CASSLGQVESEQYF	TGCGCCAGCAGCTTAGGACAGGTCGAGAGCGAGCAGTACTTC
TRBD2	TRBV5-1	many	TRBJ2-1	CASSQTAGGNEQFF	TGCGCCAGCAGCCAAACAGCGGGAGGGAATGAGCAGTTCTTC
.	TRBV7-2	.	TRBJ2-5	CASSLLGIKEAETQYF	TGTGCCAGCAGCTTATTAGGGATAAAGGAGGCAGAGACCCAGTACTTC
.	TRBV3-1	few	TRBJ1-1	CASRGGGAEAFF	TGTGCCAGTAGGGGAGGGGGAGCTGAAGCTTTCTTT
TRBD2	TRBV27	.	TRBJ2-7	CASSLWASGGSYEQYF	TGTGCCAGCAGTTTATGGGCTAGCGGGGGGTCCTACGAGCAGTACTTC
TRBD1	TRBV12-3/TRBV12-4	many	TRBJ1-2	CASSLPQGANYGYTF	TGTGCCAGCAGTTTACCACAGGGGGCGAACTATGGCTACACCTTC
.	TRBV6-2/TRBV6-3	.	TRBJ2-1	CASRGASSYNEQFF	TGTGCCAGCAGAGGGGCTAGCTCCTACAATGAGCAGTTCTTC
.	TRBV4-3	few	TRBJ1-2	CASSQDGGLDYGYTF	TGCGCCAGCAGCCAAGATGGTGGTTTGGACTATGGCTACACCTTC
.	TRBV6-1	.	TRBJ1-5	CATRVGGGRNQPQHF	TGTGCCACCCGGGTGGGGGGGGGAAGGAATCAGCCCCAGCATTTT
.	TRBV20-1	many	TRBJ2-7	CSAGDSYEQYF	TGCAGTGCTGGGGACTCCTACGAGCAGTACTTC
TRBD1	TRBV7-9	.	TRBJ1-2	CASRYETGTGNYGYTF	TGTGCCAGCAGATATGAAACGGGGACAGGAAACTATGGCTACACCTTC
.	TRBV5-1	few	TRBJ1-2	CASSLKNTNYGYTF	TGCGCCAGCAGCTTGAAAAACACTAACTATGGCTACACCTTC
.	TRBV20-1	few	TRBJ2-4	CSATHGPKRYIQYF	TGCAGTGCTACTCATGGACCGAAGCGATACATTCAGTACTTC
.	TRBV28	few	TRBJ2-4	CASSLSSPGGTKNIQYF	TGTGCCAGCAGTTTATCATCCCCTGGGGGGACCAAAAACATTCAGTACTTC
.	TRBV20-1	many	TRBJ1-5	CSAREGYSNQPQHF	TGCAGTGCGAGGGAGGGCTATAGCAATCAGCCCCAGCATTTT
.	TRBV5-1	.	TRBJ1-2	CASSLGLPEDYGYTF	TGCGCCAGCAGCTTGGGCCTTCCCGAGGACTATGGCTACACCTTC
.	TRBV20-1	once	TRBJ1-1	CSAFFQGRTEAFF	TGCAGTGCGTTTTTCCAGGGAAGGACTGAAGCTTTCTTT
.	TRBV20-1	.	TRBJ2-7	CSARELPTPYEQYF	TGCAGTGCTAGAGAGCTCCCCACCCCCTACGAGCAGTACTTC
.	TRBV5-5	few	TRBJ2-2	CASSFTTGLDTGELFF	TGTGCCAGCAGCTTCACAACAGGGTTGGACACCGGGGAGCTGTTTTTT
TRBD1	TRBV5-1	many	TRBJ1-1	CASSLRQGVTEAFF	TGCGCCAGCAGCTTGCGACAGGGCGTCACTGAAGCTTTCTTT
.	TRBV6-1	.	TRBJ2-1	CASSKIRIRPYNEQFF	TGTGCCAGCAGCAAGATCAGGATCCGTCCCTACAATGAGCAGTTCTTC
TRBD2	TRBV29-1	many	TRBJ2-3	CSVEDLQTSGGIGTQYF	TGCAGCGTTGAAGATCTTCAGACTAGCGGGGGGATCGGTACGCAGTATTTT
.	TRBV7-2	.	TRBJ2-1	CASSTGPPMSEQFF	TGTGCCAGCAGCACCGGGCCCCCCATGAGTGAGCAGTTCTTC
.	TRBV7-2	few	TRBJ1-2	CASSLALIRRSDGYTF	TGTGCCAGCAGCTTAGCGCTGATCAGGAGATCGGATGGCTACACCTTC
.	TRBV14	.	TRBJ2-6	CASSLYGSGANVLTF	TGTGCCAGCAGCCTGTACGGGTCCGGGGCCAACGTCCTGACTTTC
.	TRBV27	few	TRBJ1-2	CASSIDGRLTYGYTF	TGTGCCAGCAGTATCGACGGACGGTTGACCTATGGCTACACCTTC
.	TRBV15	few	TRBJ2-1	CATSVRRTYNEQFF	TGTGCCACCAGCGTTAGGCGCACCTACAATGAGCAGTTCTTC
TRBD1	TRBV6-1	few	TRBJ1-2	CASRSAGTGVYGYTF	TGTGCCAGCAGATCGGCCGGGACAGGGGTTTATGGCTACACCTTC
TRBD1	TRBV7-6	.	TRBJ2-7	CASSLRQGTSYEQYF	TGTGCCAGCAGCTTAAGACAGGGGACCTCCTACGAGCAGTACTTC
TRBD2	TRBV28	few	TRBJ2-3	CATEVTSDADTQYF	TGTGCCACCGAAGTGACTAGCGACGCAGATACGCAGTATTTT
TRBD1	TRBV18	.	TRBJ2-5	CASSPWTGWETQYF	TGTGCCAGCTCACCATGGACAGGGTGGGAGACCCAGTACTTC
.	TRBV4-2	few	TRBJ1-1	CASSKDHGSDTEAFF	TGTGCCAGCAGTAAAGACCATGGGAGTGACACTGAAGCTTTCTTT
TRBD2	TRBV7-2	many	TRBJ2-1	CASSLRWEGPNEQFF	TGTGCCAGCAGCTTGAGGTGGGAGGGCCCCAATGAGCAGTTCTTC
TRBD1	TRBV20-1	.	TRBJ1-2	CSAPGQGGVGGYTF	TGCAGTGCCCCGGGACAGGGCGGAGTGGGCGGCTACACCTTC
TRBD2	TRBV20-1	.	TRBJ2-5	CSARTRGPETQYF	TGCAGTGCCAGGACTAGAGGTCCGGAGACCCAGTACTTC
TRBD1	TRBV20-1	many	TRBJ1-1	CSAKVPGGYTEAFF	TGCAGTGCTAAGGTCCCAGGGGGCTACACTGAAGCTTTCTTT
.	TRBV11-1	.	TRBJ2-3	CASSLSGPGTDTQYF	TGTGCCAGCAGCTTATCCGGGCCAGGGACAGATACGCAGTATTTT
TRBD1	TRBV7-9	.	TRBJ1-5	CASSPLGTGLGPQHF	TGTGCCAGCAGCCCACTAGGGACAGGTCTCGGGCCCCAGCATTTT